This TCR beta chain was found in a study of blood T cells in healthy people across ages. Regarding this clonotype: The target antigen is unknown.

Broader study findings: Naive T cell percentage showed a strong correlation with the diversity of TCR beta. Comparison with aged donors showed that long-lived donors had more naive CD4+ cells and higher diversity.

V lost 3 bases, J lost 1 base, and 2 bases stayed unmatched. The length of the CDR3 is 14 residues. Germline V lookup: CDR1 SGHTA, CDR2 FQGNSA. Combining a sample-barcoded 5' primer with a J-beta primer mix, a second PCR ran for roughly 6 to 12 cycles. Sequencing yielded, for each sample, at least 3 million paired-end reads carrying CDR3. Via MiXCR, TCRdb re-called the 5' RACE reads, giving one row per CDR3 protein. The data show roughly 500,000 distinct CDR3 sequences, approximately 30% seen once. Material for sequencing was blood. The TCR comes from a woman aged 70 to 79 in good health. This chain connects TRBV7-2 to TRBJ2-5; 7 bases map to TRBD2. CDR3 sequence: CASSLGGFQETQYF. CDR3 DNA: TGTGCCAGCAGCTTGGGGGGGTTCCAAGAGACCCAGTACTTC.